These 14 T cell receptor beta chains originate from one sample sequenced in a study of T-cell memory formation after mild COVID-19. TCRdb reanalysed the 5' RACE reads using MiXCR and keeps one entry per CDR3 protein. The table has approximately 190,000 distinct CDR3 sequences, around 17% seen once. The sample was PBMCs or a T cell subset sorted from them (not recorded which). These receptors were taken from an adult woman who had mild COVID-19 (a few samples of this study predate the infection). Cell type and time point are not known.

This clonotype turned up a few times. The rearrangement uses TRBV20-1 and TRBJ1-2; a possible D gene is TRBD1 (6 bases). Germline V gene data show CDR1 as DFQATT and CDR2 as SNEGSKA (reference sequence). Trimming removed 5 bases from V and 3 bases from J, with 13 bases in between. The length of the CDR3 is 13 residues. The CDR3 region has the DNA TGCAGTGCTCACAGGGCCTCGGACTATGGCTACACCTTC. Its protein product is CSAHRASDYGYTF.

This clonotype was seen a handful of times. The chain employs TRBV11-3 and TRBJ1-1, with 9 nucleotides matching TRBD1. Trimming at V came to 4 bases and at J to 3 bases, leaving 12 bases not matched to a gene. From germline, CDR1 is SGHNT and CDR2 YENEEA. The CDR3 is 17 residues long. CDR3 loop: CASSSPGTGTWDTEAFF. CDR3 DNA sequence: TGTGCCAGCAGCTCCCCCGGGACAGGGACTTGGGACACTGAAGCTTTCTTT.

This clonotype occurred many times. CDR3 loop: CASSQDEGTETQYF. CDR3 bases: TGCGCCAGCAGCCAAGATGAGGGAACGGAGACCCAGTACTTC. This chain connects TRBV4-3 to TRBJ2-5; possible D gene TRBD2, 5 bases. The CDR3 totals 14 residues. Trimming removed 0 bases from V and 5 bases from J, with 10 bases in between. Germline CDR1 reads LGHNA; CDR2 reads YSLEER.

This clonotype was seen a few times. The rearrangement links TRBV7-9 to TRBJ1-1, with no clear D. V was pared by 4 bases and J by 2 bases, with 17 bases between. Germline V lookup: CDR1 SEHNR, CDR2 FQNEAQ (reference sequence). The CDR3 is made up of 16 amino acids. The CDR3 nucleotides are TGTGCCAGCAGCTACAGAGGAGAGACTTCTAACACTGAAGCTTTCTTT. It specifies CASSYRGETSNTEAFF.

This clonotype was seen only a few times. Relative to the germline gene, one junction end is altered; a read error may explain this. This rearrangement joins TRBV11-3 to TRBJ2-3; D call uncertain. Germline V CDR1 and CDR2: SGHNT, YENEEA. The CDR3 runs to 13 residues. In DNA form, the CDR3 reads TGTGCCAGCAGCTTATACCCCACATATACGCAGTATTTT. This translates into CASSLYPTYTQYF.

Only a few counts were recorded for this clonotype. The rearrangement links TRBV6-1 to TRBJ2-3; no clear D gene. The CDR3 totals 14 residues. Trimming stripped 2 bases from V and 0 bases from J, with 6 bases between. CDR1 MNHNS and CDR2 SASEGT come from the germline V gene. For the CDR3, the DNA is TGTGCCAGCAGTGAATTAGGGAGCACAGATACGCAGTATTTT. Its translation is CASSELGSTDTQYF.

This clonotype has more than one count but fewer than ten. This chain connects TRBV3-1 to TRBJ2-3; 7 bases are a match to TRBD2. Germline V gene data show CDR1 as LGHDT and CDR2 as YNNKEL (reference sequence). The CDR3 totals 15 residues. Germline trimming cut 4 bases from V and 1 base from J; bases unmatched to any gene: 5. The CDR3 nucleotides read TGTGCCAGCAGCCCAGCGGGAAAACGCACAGATACGCAGTATTTT. Protein product: CASSPAGKRTDTQYF.

This sequence joins TRBV11-3 and TRBJ2-1; D gene ambiguous. The CDR3 runs 11 residues. Germline CDR1 reads SGHNT; CDR2 reads YENEEA. Trimming took off 0 bases at V and 10 bases at J, with 4 bases between the two ends. DNA for the CDR3: TGTGCCAGCAGCTTAGAGTGGGAGCAGTTCTTC. Translating gives CASSLEWEQFF.

This clonotype occurred many times. The chain couples TRBV20-1 to TRBJ2-1; 8 bases line up with TRBD2. V lost 0 bases, J lost 4 bases, and 11 bases stayed unmatched. CDR1 and CDR2 from the germline V gene are DFQATT and SNEGSKA (reference sequence). The CDR3 is 17 residues long. The CDR3 loop is CSARDIPRVAGYNEQFF. CDR3 DNA: TGCAGTGCTAGAGATATCCCCCGAGTAGCGGGGTACAATGAGCAGTTCTTC.

This clonotype was observed at least ten times. J is TRBJ2-2 and V is TRBV5-6; no clear D. V was shortened by 0 bases and J by 7 bases, with 4 bases between the two germline ends. Germline V gene lookup returns CDR1 SGHDT and CDR2 YYEEEE. The CDR3 has 12 amino acids. CDR3 nucleotide sequence: TGTGCCAGCAGCTTGGCTAGCGGGGAGCTGTTTTTT. It codes for CASSLASGELFF. Together with reference TRBV5-6 and TRBJ2-2, the CDR3 gives the full variable domain: DAGVTQSPTHLIKTRGQQVTLRCSPKSGHDTVSWYQQALGQGPQFIFQYYEEEERQRGNFPDRFSGHQFPNYSSELNVNALLLGDSALYLCASSLASGELFFGEGSRLTVL.

This clonotype was counted between two and nine times. The rearrangement links TRBV29-1 to TRBJ1-2; D gene uncertain. Germline assignment: CDR1 SQVTM and CDR2 ANQGSEA. This CDR3 region has 12 residues. With 0 bases removed from V and 7 bases from J, the gap between germline ends came to 9 bases. This CDR3 is CSVEDPPGGYTF. The CDR3 nucleotides are TGCAGCGTTGAAGACCCCCCCGGTGGCTACACCTTC.

The genes are TRBV6-6 and TRBJ2-7; TRBD2 matches at 7 bases. Germline trimming cut 2 bases from V and 12 bases from J; bases unmatched to any gene: 10. CDR1 and CDR2 (germline): MNHNY, SVGAGI (reference sequence). The length of the CDR3 is 13 residues. The CDR3 sequence is CASSYASKRDRYV. The CDR3 region has the DNA TGTGCCAGCAGTTACGCCTCCAAGCGGGACCGGTACGTC.

This clonotype was seen only a few times. The genes are TRBV5-1 and TRBJ1-6, with 7 bases fitting TRBD1. The CDR3 is 16 residues long. Germline V gene lookup returns CDR1 SGHRS and CDR2 YFSETQ. Trimming at V came to 3 bases and at J to 6 bases, leaving 9 bases not matched to a gene. This CDR3 is CASSSPTGQINSPLHF. CDR3 nucleotides: TGCGCCAGCAGCTCACCCACGGGACAGATTAATTCACCCCTCCACTTT.

This clonotype was seen more than once but under ten times. V gene TRBV7-2 combines with J gene TRBJ1-1; the match to TRBD1 covers 8 bases. Germline CDR1 SGHTA, CDR2 FQGNSA. V lost 6 bases, J lost 4 bases, and 4 bases stayed unmatched. The CDR3 has 13 residues. This CDR3 is CASRRTGSTEAFF. Here the CDR3 DNA reads TGTGCCAGCAGACGGACAGGGAGCACTGAAGCTTTCTTT.